The 2 T cell receptor beta chains listed next were all sequenced from one sample in a study of cytomegalovirus exposure and HLA in healthy donors. Amplification used 60 Vbeta primers and 13 Jbeta primers. Using immunoSEQ multiplex PCR, the repertoire was profiled, and TCRdb retains in-frame clones only, with some absent. The sample carries under 250,000 clones, around 80% recorded once. The material sequenced was PBMCs. The source of these receptors is a boy younger than 10 in good health and CMV-seronegative.

The chain links TRBV5-5 to TRBJ2-7, with 14 positions matching TRBD2. The germline V gene has CDR1 SGHKS and CDR2 YYEKEE (reference sequence). J was trimmed by 6 bases and V by 4 bases; bases with no gene match: 6. This CDR3 spans 15 amino acids. CDR3 sequence: CASSPGGLAGGEQYF. CDR3 nucleotide sequence: TGTGCCAGCAGCCCCGGCGGACTAGCGGGGGGCGAGCAGTACTTC.

V is TRBV7-9 and J is TRBJ2-1; 9 bases are a match to TRBD2. Germline CDR1 SEHNR, CDR2 FQNEAQ (reference sequence). The CDR3 has 17 residues. Trimming at V came to 5 bases and at J to 9 bases, leaving 17 bases not matched to a gene. The CDR3 DNA reads as TGTGCCAGCAGCCCGACGCCCCCCGGCGGGGGGGGTAGTGAGCAGTTCTTC. Its translation: CASSPTPPGGGGSEQFF.